This T cell receptor (beta chain) was obtained from a study of OX40 agonist ivuxolimab in advanced cancers. About the investigation overall: Ivuxolimab, which targeted the costimulatory receptor OX40 (CD134), was an agonistic, fully human IgG2 monoclonal antibody. Intravenous ivuxolimab was administered to patients every 2 weeks at six dose levels: 0.01, 0.1, 0.3, 1.5, 3 and 10 mg/kg. Among the approximately 50 dose-escalation patients, approximately 20 had hepatocellular carcinoma, about 15 melanoma, 9 renal cell carcinoma and 9 head and neck cancer. In the dose-escalation cohort, 82.7% of patients were male, and the mean age was approximately 55 years, with a range of 23 to 79. Patients were allowed to have had prior anti-PD-1, anti-PD-L1 or anti-CTLA-4 therapy, and approximately 40% of the dose-escalation patients had been treated with checkpoint inhibitors. Three dose-escalation patients achieved partial responses, one with hepatocellular carcinoma and two with cutaneous melanoma. Peripheral TCRbeta sequencing was intended to test whether TCR sequence diversity was altered and clonal T-cell expansion was caused by ivuxolimab. The monotherapy dose-escalation portion (N of about 47 patients) of the phase I ivuxolimab trial is reported in the paper.

The germline V gene gives CDR1 as SGHAT and CDR2 as FQNNGV. For this chain, trimming is 5 bases at the V end and 4 bases at the J end, and the number of junction bases without a gene match is 6. The CDR3 covers 15 residues, taking in both the cysteine and the phenylalanine. Only the CDR3 portion is preserved as DNA: 45 bases, with reading frame beginning at the first base. Genomic DNA was isolated from the sorted cells so that the TCRbeta CDR3 region could be sequenced. The immunoSEQ Assay was used for sequencing of TCRbeta CDR3 regions. TCRdb took this table from immuneACCESS and kept in-frame rearrangements with V and J called. Such tables lack part of the clones; where checked against another copy, unresolved V genes explain under half of the gap, and the rest is unexplained. This sample is represented by about 87,000 clones; roughly 80% of them were singletons. 0.75% to 0.85% of the sample is in the top ten clones.

Remarks on this clone: Its binding antigen is unknown. Nothing much larger sits one base from this clone, and base qualities are not available.

On the study overall, not on this receptor specifically: On average, CD8+ T cells showed more expanded clones than CD4+ T cells after ivuxolimab. At doses from 0.1 to 3.0 mg/kg, clonal expansion was seen in both CD4+ and CD8+ blood T cells between baseline and week 6. Low levels of normalized T-cell clonal expansion were also seen in some nonresponding patients. In the 0.1-3.0 mg/kg groups, partial responders had among the lowest normalized peripheral clonal expansion, particularly in CD8+ T cells. Antigen specificity was not determined for the clonally expanded peripheral T cells.

The trial excluded patients who had a history of autoimmune disease or who were on systemic immunosuppression. Peripheral blood for TCR sequencing was drawn from every dose cohort at baseline, at cycle 4 day 1 and at cycle 7 day 1. Samples were obtained from an open-label, multicenter, first-in-human phase I dose-escalation trial of ivuxolimab. Adults with locally advanced or metastatic melanoma, renal cell, hepatocellular, or head and neck squamous cell carcinoma were enrolled in the trial. Before TCR sequencing, CD4+ T cells and CD8+ T cells were sorted from peripheral blood as separate populations.

The chain is made from TRBV11-2 and TRBJ2-5; 11 central nucleotides agree with TRBD1. Sequenced material: CD4+ or CD8+ T cells sorted from blood, taken in a trial of the OX40 agonist ivuxolimab. The clonotype comes from an adult with an advanced solid tumor such as melanoma, head and neck, liver or kidney cancer. The nucleotide sequence reads as follows: TGTGCCAGCAGCGCGCGGACAGGGGGCGCAGAGACCCAGTACTTC. This gives the protein CASSARTGGAETQYF.